This TCR beta chain was identified in a study of preoperative IRX-2 immunotherapy in early breast cancer. Germline assignment: CDR1 SGHNT and CDR2 YENEEA. The trim removed 5 bases at V and 5 bases at J, leaving 4 bases unmatched. The CDR3 totals 14 residues. Regarding treatment: preoperative locoregional IRX-2 cytokine immunotherapy. Using immunoSEQ multiplex PCR, the repertoire was profiled, and TCRdb retains in-frame clones only, with some absent. The sample has more than 6,500 clones, around 84% seen once. The input for sequencing was tumor tissue, taken after IRX-2 immunotherapy. The chain couples TRBV11-3 to TRBJ2-3, with TRBD2 matching 10 bases. The clonotype was recovered from a human donor with breast cancer. This CDR3 is CASSGSGGVDTQYF. The CDR3, as DNA: TGTGCCAGCAGCGGAAGCGGGGGGGTAGATACGCAGTATTTT.